What follows describes a single T cell receptor (beta chain). Its target is unknown. This sample was taken from a study of T cells in Graves' hyperthyroidism and ophthalmopathy. The overall study: Pretreatment peripheral blood was obtained at initial diagnosis.

Trimming stripped 4 bases from V and 3 bases from J, with 14 bases between. The germline V gene has CDR1 SGHKS and CDR2 YYEKEE (reference sequence). The CDR3 runs to 15 residues. Regarding the study as a whole: Within blood appeared most thyroid clonotypes that had expanded above 0.001. A 13 V-J signature model discriminated ophthalmopathy versus stable hyperthyroidism.

Amplified TCR beta CDR3 regions came from RNA transcripts. A first-round RT-PCR of the TCR CDR3 used the HTBI primer set. Using its own MiXCR run on the multiplex PCR reads, TCRdb lists one record per CDR3 protein. The repertoire holds hundreds of thousands of distinct CDR3 sequences, about 20% seen once, with 45% to 50% in the top ten. The chain has TRBV5-5 and TRBJ2-1, with D perhaps TRBD2 (6 bases). The sample taken for sequencing was blood. The source is a man in his forties with Graves' ophthalmopathy. The CDR3 protein is CASSAFSGVYNEQFF. CDR3 nucleotide sequence: TGTGCCAGCAGCGCGTTTAGCGGAGTCTACAATGAGCAGTTCTTC.